This paragraph reports one T cell receptor (beta chain). Clones were read by immunoSEQ multiplex PCR, and TCRdb kept only the in-frame ones, dropping some. Of 35,000 to 50,000 clones listed, roughly nine tenths are singletons. This entry belongs to a study of T cell changes during pregnancy in multiple sclerosis. The receptor was isolated from a female donor with multiple sclerosis, enrolled in a pregnancy study. The starting material was CD4+ T cells from peripheral blood mononuclear cells, obtained after pregnancy.

The CDR3 region is CASSAGPNQPQHF. CDR3 nucleotide sequence: TGTGCCAGCAGCGCGGGGCCCAATCAGCCCCAGCATTTT. The chain employs TRBV14 and TRBJ1-5; perhaps TRBD1 as D (5 bases). Germline V gene lookup returns CDR1 SGHDN and CDR2 FVKESK. This CDR3 has 13 amino acids. V was cut by 5 bases and J by 3 bases, with 8 bases left in between.